This T cell receptor beta chain was found in a study of T cells after yellow fever vaccination. At the level of the study: In the case of low-cell-number fractions, SMART-Seq v4 Ultra Low Input was used for preparation. Overall study findings and caveats: Subsequent booster samples again held most clones from primary vaccination (more than 95% CD4, nearly 90% CD8).

The germline V gene encodes CDR1 SGHRS and CDR2 YFSETQ. V was cut by 3 bases and J by 0 bases, with 13 bases left in between. This CDR3 is 15 amino acids long. This clonotype showed up just a few times. The antigen is not known. Template-switching 5'RACE yielded the TCR cDNA; a universal primer site and UMIs were added in the process. TCRdb analysed the 5' RACE reads with MiXCR anew, one entry per CDR3 protein. The sample contains about 630,000 distinct CDR3 sequences, roughly 12% of which appear only once. The TCR comes from a man aged 25-45 years who received the YFV17D yellow fever vaccine. Material: PBMCs, obtained on the day of the yellow fever booster vaccination. This chain connects TRBV5-1 to TRBJ2-7, with D maybe TRBD2 (6 bases). The CDR3 is CASSSRDSGSYEQYF. The CDR3 DNA sequence: TGCGCCAGCAGCTCCCGGGACTCAGGCTCCTACGAGCAGTACTTC.